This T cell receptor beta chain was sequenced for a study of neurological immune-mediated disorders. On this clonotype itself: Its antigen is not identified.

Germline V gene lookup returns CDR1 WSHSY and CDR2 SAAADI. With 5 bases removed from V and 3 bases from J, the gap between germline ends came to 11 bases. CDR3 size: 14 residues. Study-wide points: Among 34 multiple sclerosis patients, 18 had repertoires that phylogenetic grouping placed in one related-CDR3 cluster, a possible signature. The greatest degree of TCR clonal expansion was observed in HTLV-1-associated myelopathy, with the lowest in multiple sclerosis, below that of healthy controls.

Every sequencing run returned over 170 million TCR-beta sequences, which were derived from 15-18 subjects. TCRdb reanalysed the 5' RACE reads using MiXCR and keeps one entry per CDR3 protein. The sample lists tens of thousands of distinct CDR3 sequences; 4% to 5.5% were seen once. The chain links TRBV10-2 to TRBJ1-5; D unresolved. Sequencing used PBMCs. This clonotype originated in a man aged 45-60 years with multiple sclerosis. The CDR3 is CASSSTGTNQPQHF. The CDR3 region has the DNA TGCGCCAGCAGTTCAACGGGAACCAATCAGCCCCAGCATTTT.